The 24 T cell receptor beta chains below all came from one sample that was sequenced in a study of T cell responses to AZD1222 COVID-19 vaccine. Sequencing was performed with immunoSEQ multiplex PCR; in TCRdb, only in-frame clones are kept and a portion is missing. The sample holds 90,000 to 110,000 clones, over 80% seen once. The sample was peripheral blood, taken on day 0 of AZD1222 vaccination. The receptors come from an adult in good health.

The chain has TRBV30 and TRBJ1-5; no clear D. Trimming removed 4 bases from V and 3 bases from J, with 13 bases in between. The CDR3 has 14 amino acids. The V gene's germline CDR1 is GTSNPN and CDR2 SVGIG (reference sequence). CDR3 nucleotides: TGTGCCTGGAACCTAGGGCAACTCAATCAGCCCCAGCATTTT. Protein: CAWNLGQLNQPQHF.

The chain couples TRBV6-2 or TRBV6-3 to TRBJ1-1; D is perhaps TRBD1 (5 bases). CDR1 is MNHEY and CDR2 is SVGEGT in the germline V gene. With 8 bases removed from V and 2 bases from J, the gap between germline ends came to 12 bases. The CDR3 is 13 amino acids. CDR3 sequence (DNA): TGTGCCAGCGGCCGGGACTTTAACACTGAAGCTTTCTTT. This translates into CASGRDFNTEAFF.

In nucleotides, the CDR3 is TGTGCCAGCAGCACCAAGGGTCAGGGTTCTGGGACAGCTTTCTTT. It is translated as CASSTKGQGSGTAFF. The V call is TRBV5-4, the J call TRBJ1-1; a weak D match, TRBD1 (5 bases). The CDR3 covers 15 residues. The V gene's germline CDR1 is SGHNT and CDR2 YYREEE (reference sequence). V shed 4 bases and J shed 10 bases, with 23 bases lying between them. Drawing the rest from reference TRBV5-4 and TRBJ1-1, the complete variable domain is ETGVTQSPTHLIKTRGQQVTLRCSSQSGHNTVSWYQQALGQGPQFIFQYYREEENGRGNFPPRFSGLQFPNYSSELNVNALELDDSALYLCASSTKGQGSGTAFFGQGTRLTVV.

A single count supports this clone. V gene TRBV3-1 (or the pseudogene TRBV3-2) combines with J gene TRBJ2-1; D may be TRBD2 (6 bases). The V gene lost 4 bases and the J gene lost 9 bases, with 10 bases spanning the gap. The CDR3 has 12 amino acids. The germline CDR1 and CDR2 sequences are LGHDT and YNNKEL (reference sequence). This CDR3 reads CASSPRESEQFF. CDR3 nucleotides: TGTGCCAGCAGCCCCCGGGAGTCTGAGCAGTTCTTC.

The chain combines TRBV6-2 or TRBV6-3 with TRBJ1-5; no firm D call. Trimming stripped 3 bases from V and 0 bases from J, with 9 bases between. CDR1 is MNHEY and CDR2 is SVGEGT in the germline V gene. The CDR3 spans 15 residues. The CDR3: CASSYEQLSNQPQHF. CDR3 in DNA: TGTGCCAGCAGTTATGAACAGCTTAGCAATCAGCCCCAGCATTTT.

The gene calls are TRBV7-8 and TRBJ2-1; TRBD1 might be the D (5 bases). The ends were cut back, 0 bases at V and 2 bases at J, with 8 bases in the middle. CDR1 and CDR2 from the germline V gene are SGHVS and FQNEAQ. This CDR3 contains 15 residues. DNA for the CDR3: TGTGCCAGCAGCTTAGCTAGGGGCCCCTACAATGAGCAGTTCTTC. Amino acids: CASSLARGPYNEQFF.

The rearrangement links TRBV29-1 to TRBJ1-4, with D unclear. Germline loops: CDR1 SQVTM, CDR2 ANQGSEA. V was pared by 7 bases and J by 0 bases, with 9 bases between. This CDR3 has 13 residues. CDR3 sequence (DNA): TGCAGCGCCAACAGCGCAACTAATGAAAAACTGTTTTTT. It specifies CSANSATNEKLFF.

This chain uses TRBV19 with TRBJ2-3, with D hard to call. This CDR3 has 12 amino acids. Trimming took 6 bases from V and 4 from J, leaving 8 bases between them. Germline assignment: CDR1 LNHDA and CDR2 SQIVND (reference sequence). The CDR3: CASRRASDTQYF. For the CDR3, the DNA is TGTGCCAGTAGACGGGCCTCAGATACGCAGTATTTT.

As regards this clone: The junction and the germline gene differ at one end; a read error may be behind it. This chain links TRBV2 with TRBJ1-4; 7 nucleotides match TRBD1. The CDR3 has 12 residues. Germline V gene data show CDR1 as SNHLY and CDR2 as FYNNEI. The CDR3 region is CAGRGETEKLFF. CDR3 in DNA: TGTGCCGGCAGGGGGGAGACTGAAAAACTGTTTTTT. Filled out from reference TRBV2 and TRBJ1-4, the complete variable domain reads EPEVTQTPSHQVTQMGQEVILRCVPISNHLYFYWYRQILGQKVEFLVSFYNNEISEKSEIFDDQFSVERPDGSNFTLKIRSTKLEDSAMYFCAGRGETEKLFFGSGTQLSVL.

The CDR3 DNA reads as TGCGCCAGCAGCCAAGATAGGCGGCTCTATAGCAATCAGCCCCAGCATTTT. This translates into CASSQDRRLYSNQPQHF. The V and J genes are TRBV4-3 and TRBJ1-5, with D unclear. Germline V gives CDR1 LGHNA, CDR2 YSLEER. This CDR3 has 17 residues. Trimming cost V 0 bases and J 0 bases, with 12 bases left between them.

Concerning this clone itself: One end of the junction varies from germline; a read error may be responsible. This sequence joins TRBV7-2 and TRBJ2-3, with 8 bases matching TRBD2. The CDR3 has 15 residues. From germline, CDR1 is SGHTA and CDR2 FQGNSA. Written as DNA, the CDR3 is TGTGCCAGCAGCCTAGCGGGCCCTAGCACAGATACGCAGTATTTT. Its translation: CASSLAGPSTDTQYF.

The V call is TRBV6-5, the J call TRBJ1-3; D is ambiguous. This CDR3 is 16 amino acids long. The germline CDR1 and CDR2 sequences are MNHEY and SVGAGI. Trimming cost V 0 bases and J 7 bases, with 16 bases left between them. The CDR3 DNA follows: TGTGCCAGCAGTTACTCGAGGGCAGTGGAAACTAACACCATATATTTT. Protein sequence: CASSYSRAVETNTIYF.

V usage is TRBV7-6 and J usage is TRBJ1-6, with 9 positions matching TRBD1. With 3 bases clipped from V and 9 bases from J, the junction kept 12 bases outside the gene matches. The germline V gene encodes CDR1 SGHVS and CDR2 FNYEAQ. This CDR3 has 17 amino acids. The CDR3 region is CASSLDRGVSWGSPLHF. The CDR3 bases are TGTGCCAGCAGCTTGGACAGGGGTGTATCATGGGGTTCACCCCTCCACTTT.

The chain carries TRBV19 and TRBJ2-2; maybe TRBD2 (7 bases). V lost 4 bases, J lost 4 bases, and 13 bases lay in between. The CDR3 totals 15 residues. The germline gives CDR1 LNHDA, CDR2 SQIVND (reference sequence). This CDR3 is CASSRREGGTGELFF. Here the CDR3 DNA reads TGTGCCAGTAGTAGGAGGGAGGGGGGCACCGGGGAGCTGTTTTTT.

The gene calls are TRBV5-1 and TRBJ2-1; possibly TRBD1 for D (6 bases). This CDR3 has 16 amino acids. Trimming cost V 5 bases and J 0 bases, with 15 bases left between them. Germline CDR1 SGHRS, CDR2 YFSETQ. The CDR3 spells CASSRTGTSSYNEQFF. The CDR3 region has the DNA TGCGCCAGCAGTAGGACCGGGACAAGCTCCTACAATGAGCAGTTCTTC.

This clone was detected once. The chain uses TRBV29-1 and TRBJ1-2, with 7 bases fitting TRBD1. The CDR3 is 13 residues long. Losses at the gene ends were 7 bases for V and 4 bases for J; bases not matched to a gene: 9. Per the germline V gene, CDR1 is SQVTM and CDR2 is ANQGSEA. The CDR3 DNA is TGCAGCGCTGTAGGGGGCGCAAGCTATGGCTACACCTTC. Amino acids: CSAVGGASYGYTF. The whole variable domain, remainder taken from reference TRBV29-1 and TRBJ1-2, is SAVISQKPSRDICQRGTSLTIQCQVDSQVTMMFWYRQQPGQSLTLIATANQGSEATYESGFVIDKFPISRPNLTFSTLTVSNMSPEDSSIYLCSAVGGASYGYTFGSGTRLTVV.

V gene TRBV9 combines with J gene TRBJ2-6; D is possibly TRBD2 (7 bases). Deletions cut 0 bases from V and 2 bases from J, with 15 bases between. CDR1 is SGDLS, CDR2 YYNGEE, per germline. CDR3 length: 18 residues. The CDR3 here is CASSVGAGAPAGANVLTF. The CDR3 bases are TGTGCCAGCAGCGTAGGGGCGGGGGCGCCTGCTGGGGCCAACGTCCTGACTTTC.

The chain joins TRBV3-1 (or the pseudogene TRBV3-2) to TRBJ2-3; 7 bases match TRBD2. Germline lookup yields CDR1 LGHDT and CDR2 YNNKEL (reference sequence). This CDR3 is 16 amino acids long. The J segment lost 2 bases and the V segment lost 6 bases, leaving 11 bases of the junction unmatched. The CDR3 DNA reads TGTGCCAGCAGATCAATCCGCGGGGGTTCCACAGATACGCAGTATTTT. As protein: CASRSIRGGSTDTQYF.

The CDR3 reads CASTVVGGNIQYF. The CDR3 DNA sequence: TGTGCCAGCACCGTAGTGGGGGGGAACATTCAGTACTTC. The V and J genes are TRBV6-5 and TRBJ2-4, with 7 bases fitting TRBD2. The V and J ends lost 7 bases and 7 bases, in that order; junction bases with no gene match: 7. CDR3 length equals 13 residues. Germline V CDR1 and CDR2: MNHEY, SVGAGI.

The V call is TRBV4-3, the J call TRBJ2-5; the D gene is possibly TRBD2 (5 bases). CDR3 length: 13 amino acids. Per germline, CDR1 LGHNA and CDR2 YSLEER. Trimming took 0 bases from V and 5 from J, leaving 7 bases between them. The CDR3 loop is CASSQDRRETQYF. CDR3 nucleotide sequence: TGCGCCAGCAGCCAAGATCGGAGGGAGACCCAGTACTTC.

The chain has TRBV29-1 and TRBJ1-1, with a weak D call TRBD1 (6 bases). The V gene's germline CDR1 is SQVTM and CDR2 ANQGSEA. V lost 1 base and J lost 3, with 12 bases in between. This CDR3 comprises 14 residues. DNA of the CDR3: TGCAGCGTTGAAGTGGGGGGCGCGGACACTGAAGCTTTCTTT. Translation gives CSVEVGGADTEAFF.

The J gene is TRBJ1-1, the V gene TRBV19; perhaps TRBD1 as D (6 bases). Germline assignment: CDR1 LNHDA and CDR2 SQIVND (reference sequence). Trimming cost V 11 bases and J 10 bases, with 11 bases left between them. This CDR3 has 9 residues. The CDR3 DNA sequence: TGTGCCGGACCACAGGGAGCTTTCTTT. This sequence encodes CAGPQGAFF.

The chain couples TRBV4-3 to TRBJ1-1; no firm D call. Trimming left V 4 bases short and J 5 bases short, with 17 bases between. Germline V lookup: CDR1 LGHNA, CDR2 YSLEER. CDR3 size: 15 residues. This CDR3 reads CASSREPQPETEAFF. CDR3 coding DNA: TGCGCCAGCAGCCGAGAACCCCAGCCGGAGACTGAAGCTTTCTTT.

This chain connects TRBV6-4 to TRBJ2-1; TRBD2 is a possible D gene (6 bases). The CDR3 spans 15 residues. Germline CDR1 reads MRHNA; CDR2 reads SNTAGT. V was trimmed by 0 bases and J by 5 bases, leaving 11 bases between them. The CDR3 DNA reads TGTGCCAGCAGTGACTCCTCGCGGGGACACAATGAGCAGTTCTTC. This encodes CASSDSSRGHNEQFF.